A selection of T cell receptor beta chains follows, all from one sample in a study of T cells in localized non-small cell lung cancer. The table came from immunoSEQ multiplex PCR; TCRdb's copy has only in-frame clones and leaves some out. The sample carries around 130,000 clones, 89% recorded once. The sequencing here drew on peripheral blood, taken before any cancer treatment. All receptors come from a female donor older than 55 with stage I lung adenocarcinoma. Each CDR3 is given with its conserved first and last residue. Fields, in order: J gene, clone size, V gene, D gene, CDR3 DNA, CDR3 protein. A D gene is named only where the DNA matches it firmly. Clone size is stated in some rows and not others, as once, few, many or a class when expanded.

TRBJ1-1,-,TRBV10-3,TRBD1,TGTGCCATCAGTGATCCAGGGGGAGGGACTGAAGCTTTCTTT,CAISDPGGGTEAFF
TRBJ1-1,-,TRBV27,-,TGTGCCAGCAGTTTGGAGGGTGAAGCTTTCTTT,CASSLEGEAFF
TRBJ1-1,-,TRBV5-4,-,TGTGCCAGCAGCTACCGAAAGGCGAACACTGAAGCTTTCTTT,CASSYRKANTEAFF
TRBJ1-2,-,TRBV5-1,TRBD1,TGCGCCAGCAGCCTTGACAGGGCACTCGGGGGCTACACCTTC,CASSLDRALGGYTF
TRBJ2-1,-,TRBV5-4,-,TGTGCCAGCAGCTTGGCCATAGGATCCTACAATGAGCAGTTCTTC,CASSLAIGSYNEQFF
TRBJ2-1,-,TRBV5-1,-,TGCGCCAGCAGCTTGGGGGCCGTCTACAATGAGCAGTTCTTC,CASSLGAVYNEQFF
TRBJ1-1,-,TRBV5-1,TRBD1,TGCGCCAGCAGCTTGGCCCTCAGAGGACAGGGGGCTCTAACTGAAGCTTTCTTT,CASSLALRGQGALTEAFF
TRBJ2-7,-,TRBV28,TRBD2,TGTGCCAGCAGAATGGCGGGAGTCGTGGAATACGAGCAGTACTTC,CASRMAGVVEYEQYF
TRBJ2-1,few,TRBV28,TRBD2,TGTGCCAGCAGCCAGAGCGGGACCTACAATGAGCAGTTCTTC,CASSQSGTYNEQFF
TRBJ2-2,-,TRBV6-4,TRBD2,TGTGCCAGCAGTAACTTAGCGGGATCAACCGGGGAGCTGTTTTTT,CASSNLAGSTGELFF
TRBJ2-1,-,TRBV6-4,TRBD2,TGTGCCAGCACCACTAGCGGGAGGAACAATGAGCAGTTCTTC,CASTTSGRNNEQFF
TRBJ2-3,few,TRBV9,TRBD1,TGTGCCAGCACCACAGGGGCCAAGCCCAACACAGATACGCAGTATTTT,CASTTGAKPNTDTQYF
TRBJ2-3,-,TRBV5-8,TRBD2,TGTGCCAGCAGCTCAGGGAGCGGGAGCGCAGATACGCAGTATTTT,CASSSGSGSADTQYF